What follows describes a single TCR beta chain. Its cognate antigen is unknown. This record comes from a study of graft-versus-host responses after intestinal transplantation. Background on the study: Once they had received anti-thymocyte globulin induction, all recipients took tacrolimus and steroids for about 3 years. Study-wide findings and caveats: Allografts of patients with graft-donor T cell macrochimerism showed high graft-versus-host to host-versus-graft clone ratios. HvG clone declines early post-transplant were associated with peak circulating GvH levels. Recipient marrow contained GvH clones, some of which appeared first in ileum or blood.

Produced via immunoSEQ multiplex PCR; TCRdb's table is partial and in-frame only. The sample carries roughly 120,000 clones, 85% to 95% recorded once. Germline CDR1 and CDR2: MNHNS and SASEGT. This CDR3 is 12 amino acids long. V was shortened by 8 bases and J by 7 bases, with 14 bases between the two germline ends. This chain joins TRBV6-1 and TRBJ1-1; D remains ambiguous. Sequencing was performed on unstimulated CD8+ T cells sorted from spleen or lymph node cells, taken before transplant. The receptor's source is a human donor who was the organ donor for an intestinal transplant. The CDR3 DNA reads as TGTGCCAGCCGTAAGGGTTTAGATGAAGCTTTCTTT. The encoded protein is CASRKGLDEAFF.